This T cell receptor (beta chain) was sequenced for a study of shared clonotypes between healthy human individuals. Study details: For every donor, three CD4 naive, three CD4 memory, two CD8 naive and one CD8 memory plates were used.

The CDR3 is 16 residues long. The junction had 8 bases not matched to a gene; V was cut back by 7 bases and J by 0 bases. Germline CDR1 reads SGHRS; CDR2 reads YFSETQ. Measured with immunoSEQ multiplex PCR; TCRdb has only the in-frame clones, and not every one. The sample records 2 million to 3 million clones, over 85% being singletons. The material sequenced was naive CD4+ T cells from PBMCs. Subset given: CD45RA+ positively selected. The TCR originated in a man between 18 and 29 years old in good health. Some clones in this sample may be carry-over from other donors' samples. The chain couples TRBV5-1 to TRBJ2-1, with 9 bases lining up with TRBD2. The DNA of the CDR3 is TGCGCCAGCCATTACCTAGCGGGAAGCTCCTACAATGAGCAGTTCTTC. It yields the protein CASHYLAGSSYNEQFF.